The present TCR beta chain was sequenced within a study of cytomegalovirus exposure and HLA in healthy donors. The study, taken as a whole, reports: Judged likely to be a sequencing artifact was a cluster of highly shared sequence variants. Overall, approximately 150 TCR beta chains were annotated as cytomegalovirus-associated.

With 60 Vbeta and 13 Jbeta primers, the PCR was carried out. Some clones are missing from TCRdb's copy, which holds only in-frame ones; the method was immunoSEQ multiplex PCR. The repertoire holds 130,000 to 150,000 clones, with around three quarters as singletons. Turning to this clone: Its antigen is as yet unknown.

V trimming: 0 bases; J trimming: 0 bases; junction bases outside the gene matches: 11. Germline CDR1 and CDR2: SGHRS and YFSETQ. CDR3 size: 19 residues. Material: PBMCs. This chain joins TRBV5-1 and TRBJ2-7; 11 bases match TRBD1. This sequence originates from a middle-aged man in good health and CMV-seropositive. The CDR3 loop reads CASSLEARTGGLYSYEQYF. In DNA form, the CDR3 reads TGCGCCAGCAGCTTGGAAGCCCGGACAGGGGGCTTATACTCCTACGAGCAGTACTTC.